This T cell receptor beta chain is from a study of blood T cell repertoires in COVID-19. This CDR3 is built from 14 residues. Germline V CDR1 and CDR2: SNHLY, FYNNEI. The V segment lost 7 bases and the J segment 5 bases; nucleotides outside the gene matches: 8. The study drew participants aged about 18 to 95 years from 24 US areas. Assay used: immunoSEQ multiplex PCR; TCRdb lists only in-frame clones, some missing. The table includes almost 250,000 clones, around nine tenths detected once. The receptor was isolated from a woman between 50 and 59 years old who had recovered from COVID-19. The chain joins TRBV2 to TRBJ1-5; 7 nucleotides agree with TRBD1. Sequencing input: PBMCs or T cells enriched from blood (not recorded which). The CDR3 region is CASNRQGPHQPQHF. CDR3 DNA sequence: TGTGCCAGCAATAGACAGGGACCCCATCAGCCCCAGCATTTT.